Following are 18 T cell receptor beta chains from one sample sequenced in a study of multiple sclerosis patients with progressive multifocal leukoencephalopathy. Sequencing was performed with immunoSEQ multiplex PCR; in TCRdb, only in-frame clones are kept and a portion is missing. The sample yields around 27,000 clones, 90% seen once. The time point here: about 13 months of natalizumab therapy. Sample: PBMCs, taken from a patient treated with natalizumab. The receptors were gathered from a human donor with multiple sclerosis.

The table lists this clone with a count of one. No conserved phenylalanine or tryptophan ends this CDR3, so it is likely a read error. The chain couples TRBV4-1 to TRBJ2-6; 10 bases are a match to TRBD1. Trimming cost V 0 bases and J 1 base; bases outside gene matches: 15. The V gene's germline CDR1 is MGHRA and CDR2 YSYEKL. CDR3 length: 22 amino acids. The CDR3 coding sequence is TGCGCCAGCAGCCAAGACCCGGCCTGGCCCGGGACAGGGGTTTCTGGGGCCAACGTCCTGACTTCC. Its protein is CASSQDPAWPGTGVSGANVLTS.

This clone was seen once. This sequence joins TRBV6-5 and TRBJ1-5; D is possibly TRBD1 (5 bases). Trimming stripped 0 bases from V and 4 bases from J, with 10 bases between. CDR3 length: 15 residues. Germline loops: CDR1 MNHEY, CDR2 SVGAGI. CDR3 loop: CASSYSGQGNQPQHF. The DNA for the CDR3 is TGTGCCAGCAGTTACTCGGGGCAGGGAAATCAGCCCCAGCATTTT.

The V call is TRBV2, the J call TRBJ1-2; D ambiguous. V was clipped by 6 bases and J by 4 bases, with 21 bases between them. The CDR3 has 16 amino acids. Germline loops: CDR1 SNHLY, CDR2 FYNNEI. The CDR3 loop is CASRKGWSSFIYGYTF. The CDR3 coding sequence is TGTGCCAGCAGGAAAGGGTGGTCCTCCTTCATCTATGGCTACACCTTC.

V gene TRBV6-1 combines with J gene TRBJ2-7; 8 bases fit TRBD2. This CDR3 spans 15 amino acids. Germline V gene lookup returns CDR1 MNHNS and CDR2 SASEGT. J was trimmed by 1 base and V by 6 bases; bases with no gene match: 8. CDR3 DNA sequence: TGTGCCAGCAGCCCACGGGAGGGGGGATCCTACGAGCAGTACTTC. Protein sequence: CASSPREGGSYEQYF.

V usage is TRBV18 and J usage is TRBJ1-1, with a weak D call TRBD1 (5 bases). Germline V gives CDR1 KGHSH, CDR2 LQKENI. Deletions cut 4 bases from V and 1 base from J, with 7 bases between. The CDR3 sequence is 13 residues long. The CDR3 region is CASSLGANTEAFF. CDR3 nucleotides: TGTGCCAGCTCACTCGGGGCGAACACTGAAGCTTTCTTT.

The chain combines TRBV6-1 with TRBJ2-2, with 9 bases aligning to TRBD2. The V segment lost 0 bases and the J segment 4 bases; nucleotides outside the gene matches: 3. The CDR3 runs 16 residues. From germline, CDR1 is MNHNS and CDR2 SASEGT. Here the CDR3 DNA reads TGTGCCAGCAGTGAAGCGCTAGCGGGGATCACCGGGGAGCTGTTTTTT. Its translation is CASSEALAGITGELFF.

The chain couples TRBV27 to TRBJ2-7, with 7 bases lining up with TRBD1. CDR3 size: 14 residues. After removal of 5 bases from V and 4 bases from J, the junction contained 8 bases not matched to a gene. Germline CDR1 reads MNHEY; CDR2 reads SMNVEV (reference sequence). The CDR3 DNA sequence: TGTGCCAGCAGTACGGCAGGGGGTCCTTACGAGCAGTACTTC. Amino acids: CASSTAGGPYEQYF.

This clone showed up just a few times. V and J are TRBV6-1 and TRBJ2-3, with 10 nucleotides matching TRBD2. CDR3 length equals 15 residues. In germline, CDR1 is MNHNS, CDR2 SASEGT. With V trimmed by 4 bases and J by 2 bases, 3 bases remained unmatched. The CDR3 spells CASSATSGATDTQYF. The CDR3 bases are TGTGCCAGCAGTGCCACTAGCGGGGCCACAGATACGCAGTATTTT.

This clone was recorded only once. The chain uses TRBV28 and TRBJ2-5; 7 nucleotides line up with TRBD1. The end of the DNA is better explained by TRBJ2-7, so the J call may be wrong. In germline, CDR1 is MDHEN, CDR2 SYDVKM. The length of the CDR3 is 13 residues. CDR3 protein: CASSRQGAYEQYF. CDR3 in DNA: TGTGCCAGCAGTCGGCAGGGGGCCTACGAGCAGTACTTC.

The rearrangement joins TRBV14 to TRBJ1-4; D unresolved. Trimming shortened V by 3 bases and J by 7 bases, and 15 bases separated the two germline ends. The germline V gene has CDR1 SGHDN and CDR2 FVKESK. The CDR3 contains 15 residues. The CDR3 spells CASSQGRHGGEKLFF. DNA of the CDR3: TGTGCCAGCAGCCAGGGGAGACACGGTGGTGAAAAACTGTTTTTT.

The gene calls are TRBV6-5 and TRBJ1-2; D unclear. The CDR3 is 14 amino acids. Germline V gene lookup returns CDR1 MNHEY and CDR2 SVGAGI. Trimming shortened V by 0 bases and J by 1 base, and 6 bases separated the two germline ends. The CDR3 region is CASSYSGVNYGYTF. The CDR3, as DNA: TGTGCCAGCAGTTACTCCGGGGTTAACTATGGCTACACCTTC.

The genes are TRBV7-9 and TRBJ2-5; D may be TRBD1 (5 bases). V lost 3 bases, J lost 5 bases, and 13 bases lay in between. Per the germline V gene, CDR1 is SEHNR and CDR2 is FQNEAQ (reference sequence). The CDR3 totals 14 residues. As DNA, the CDR3 is TGTGCCAGCAGCTTCGCGACAGTTCCGGAGACCCAGTACTTC. Protein product: CASSFATVPETQYF.

The chain recombines TRBV18 with TRBJ2-1, with D perhaps TRBD1 (6 bases). The ends were cut back, 2 bases at V and 0 bases at J, with 11 bases in the middle. The CDR3 has 16 amino acids. Per the germline V gene, CDR1 is KGHSH and CDR2 is LQKENI. The DNA of the CDR3 is TGTGCCAGCTCACCAGGACAGTTGAGCTCCTACAATGAGCAGTTCTTC. It codes for CASSPGQLSSYNEQFF.

This clone appeared a single time. The chain carries TRBV6-1 and TRBJ2-7, with D perhaps TRBD1 or TRBD2 (6 bases each). CDR1 MNHNS and CDR2 SASEGT come from the germline V gene. The CDR3 is 14 residues long. V gave up 11 bases and J gave up 6 bases, with 23 bases separating them. CDR3 DNA sequence: TGTGCCGCCTGGAGGGGACACGTGGGGGGCGAGCAGTACTTC. Its translation: CAAWRGHVGGEQYF.

This chain connects TRBV9 to TRBJ2-2, with 7 bases fitting TRBD1. Germline V gene data show CDR1 as SGDLS and CDR2 as YYNGEE. This CDR3 has 16 amino acids. V shed 4 bases, J shed 4 bases, and the junction held 10 bases outside the gene matches. The CDR3 sequence: CASSPPSGQFTGELFF. CDR3 bases: TGTGCCAGCAGCCCACCGTCGGGACAGTTCACCGGGGAGCTGTTTTTT. Supplemented by reference TRBV9 and TRBJ2-2, the full variable domain reads DSGVTQTPKHLITATGQRVTLRCSPRSGDLSVYWYQQSLDQGLQFLIQYYNGEERAKGNILERFSAQQFPDLHSELNLSSLELGDSALYFCASSPPSGQFTGELFFGEGSRLTVL.

The table lists this clone with a count of one. The chain links TRBV5-6 to TRBJ1-1; no reliable D call. Germline values: CDR1 SGHDT, CDR2 YYEEEE. The CDR3 covers 15 residues. V was shortened by 4 bases and J by 3 bases, with 16 bases between the two germline ends. CDR3 sequence (DNA): TGTGCCAGCAGCCCCGTCGCAGCTCGGGACACTGAAGCTTTCTTT. Protein product: CASSPVAARDTEAFF.

V usage is TRBV19 and J usage is TRBJ1-1, with D possibly matching TRBD1 (5 bases). Trimming stripped 6 bases from V and 6 bases from J, with 17 bases between. Per germline, CDR1 LNHDA and CDR2 SQIVND (reference sequence). The CDR3 covers 14 residues. CDR3 in amino acids: CASSAGAGIPEAFF. The CDR3 coding sequence is TGTGCCAGTAGCGCTGGGGCAGGGATACCTGAAGCTTTCTTT.

The V gene is TRBV30, the J gene TRBJ1-3; D possibly corresponds to TRBD1 (5 bases). From germline, CDR1 is GTSNPN and CDR2 SVGIG (reference sequence). V was pared by 3 bases and J by 4 bases, with 7 bases between. The CDR3 contains 12 residues. CDR3 in DNA: TGTGCCTGGAGCCGACAGGGAAACACCATATATTTT. Translation gives CAWSRQGNTIYF.